These 5 T cell receptor beta chains originate from one sample sequenced in a study of response to subunit inactivated influenza vaccine. MiXCR, run by TCRdb on the RT-PCR reads, gives a single entry per CDR3 protein. The data hold about 800,000 distinct CDR3 sequences, with around 20% observed a single time. The sample consisted of PBMCs from blood, taken approximately 5 days after vaccination. The receptors come from a man in his fifties or sixties who received an inactivated influenza vaccine.

This clonotype came up many times. The rearrangement uses TRBV12-3 or TRBV12-4 and TRBJ2-2; TRBD1 is a possible D gene (6 bases). V lost 5 bases and J 3 bases, leaving 19 bases between the germline ends. This CDR3 comprises 17 residues. CDR3 protein: CASSPVTGLGDTGELFF. The CDR3 DNA reads as TGTGCCAGCAGTCCGGTTACAGGGCTAGGTGACACCGGGGAGCTGTTTTTT.

This clonotype came up a few times. The J gene is TRBJ1-2, the V gene TRBV4-1; D gene uncertain. This CDR3 region has 17 residues. V lost 1 base, J lost 1 base, and 16 bases lay in between. CDR1 MGHRA and CDR2 YSYEKL come from the germline V gene. CDR3 bases: TGCGCCAGCAGCCAAGTTATCCTTCCCAGGAGTAACTATGGCTACACCTTC. Amino acids: CASSQVILPRSNYGYTF.

The table lists this clonotype with many counts. This sequence joins TRBV20-1 and TRBJ2-7, with 9 bases fitting TRBD2. Trimming cost V 0 bases and J 4 bases; bases outside gene matches: 4. Germline V gene sequence: CDR1 DFQATT, CDR2 SNEGSKA (reference sequence). This CDR3 has 14 residues. Here the CDR3 DNA reads TGCAGTGCTAGAGATGGACTAGCGCGGTACGAGCAGTACTTC. It specifies CSARDGLARYEQYF.

The rearrangement joins TRBV20-1 to TRBJ1-1; D unresolved. The V end lost 5 bases, the J end lost 0 bases, and 10 bases lay between the germline ends. The germline CDR1 and CDR2 sequences are DFQATT and SNEGSKA (reference sequence). This CDR3 is 13 amino acids long. The DNA for the CDR3 is TGCAGTGCTGGGCCTATCTTGAACACTGAAGCTTTCTTT. Its protein product is CSAGPILNTEAFF.

This clonotype was seen at least ten times. The V call is TRBV5-1, the J call TRBJ2-1; the D is unclear. From germline, CDR1 is SGHRS and CDR2 YFSETQ. The CDR3 has 15 residues. V lost 0 bases and J lost 4, with 11 bases in between. CDR3 in DNA: TGCGCCAGCAGCTTGGACCATCTCCCGTACAATGAGCAGTTCTTC. This translates into CASSLDHLPYNEQFF. Looking up the rest from reference TRBV5-1 and TRBJ2-1 gives the full variable domain: KAGVTQTPRYLIKTRGQQVTLSCSPISGHRSVSWYQQTPGQGLQFLFEYFSETQRNKGNFPGRFSGRQFSNSRSEMNVSTLELGDSALYLCASSLDHLPYNEQFFGPGTRLTVL.